This is a list of T cell receptor beta chains from one sample in a study of Graves' ophthalmopathy and Graves' hyperthyroidism. MiXCR was run by TCRdb on the multiplex PCR reads, yielding one entry per CDR3 protein. The sample gives approximately 540,000 distinct CDR3 sequences, 35% to 40% of which show up once; around 4.6% is in the top ten. Sequenced material: peripheral blood or thyroid tissue (not recorded which). These receptors originate from an adult man with Graves' hyperthyroidism. CDR3s leave out the opening cysteine and the closing phenylalanine or tryptophan. Fields, in order: J gene, clone size, V gene, CDR3 protein. Some rows have no size entry. The others give once, few or many, or a class for an expanded clone.

TRBJ2-7 few TRBV7-3 VSSSTIRDRVDYYEQY
TRBJ1-5 few TRBV28 ASSASLGSNQPQH
TRBJ1-3 many TRBV20-1 SAGTGRAGNTIY
TRBJ1-5 many TRBV19 ASKQSGTGEQPQH
TRBJ2-1 NA TRBV10-2 ASSGVTSGYNEQF
TRBJ1-2 once TRBV29-1 SVDLADYGYT
TRBJ2-5 many TRBV6-5 ASSSTRTSGEAY
TRBJ2-5 many TRBV7-3 ASSLLGGQETQY
TRBJ1-5 NA TRBV27 ASSLSGVSNQPQH
TRBJ2-5 few TRBV6-6 ASIAGGAWGVNQETQY